A single sample is the source of the 5 T cell receptor beta chains below, sequenced in a study of cytomegalovirus exposure and HLA in healthy donors. Amplification used 60 Vbeta primers and 13 Jbeta primers. Profiling relied on immunoSEQ multiplex PCR, and the TCRdb table lists in-frame clones only, not all of them. The repertoire holds about 130,000 clones, 84% seen once, with approximately 2.6% in the top ten. The sample comprised PBMCs. These receptors originate from a man in his forties or fifties in good health and CMV-seronegative.

The V gene is TRBV30, the J gene TRBJ2-5, with a weak D call TRBD2 (6 bases). TRBJ2-7 explains the end of the DNA better; the J call may be wrong. The germline V gene encodes CDR1 GTSNPN and CDR2 SVGIG (reference sequence). The CDR3 has 14 amino acids. The CDR3 nucleotides read TGTGCCTGGAGTGGGGGAGGCCTCGGGTACGAGCAGTACTTC. Translating gives CAWSGGGLGYEQYF.

The chain combines TRBV7-2 with TRBJ1-6; TRBD1 agrees at 7 bases. The V and J ends lost 8 bases and 7 bases, in that order; junction bases with no gene match: 11. The length of the CDR3 is 15 residues. Germline values: CDR1 SGHTA, CDR2 FQGNSA. The CDR3 DNA follows: TGTGCCAGCCAAATCACCGGGACAGTCAATTCACCCCTCCACTTT. Protein product: CASQITGTVNSPLHF.

The chain combines TRBV5-1 with TRBJ2-6; the D gene is possibly TRBD1 (5 bases). CDR1 SGHRS and CDR2 YFSETQ come from the germline V gene. The length of the CDR3 is 16 residues. V gave up 2 bases and J gave up 4 bases, with 13 bases separating them. As DNA, the CDR3 is TGCGCCAGCAGCTTTCGGCAGGGTTCAGGGGCCAACGTCCTGACTTTC. It yields the protein CASSFRQGSGANVLTF.

The genes are TRBV7-9 and TRBJ2-2; D perhaps matches TRBD1 (5 bases). This CDR3 has 14 residues. Trimming stripped 7 bases from V and 1 base from J, with 10 bases between. The V gene's germline CDR1 is SEHNR and CDR2 FQNEAQ (reference sequence). In DNA form, the CDR3 reads TGTGCCAGCACCTTCGGACAGAACACCGGGGAGCTGTTTTTT. Translation gives CASTFGQNTGELFF. The full variable domain, rest sourced from reference TRBV7-9 and TRBJ2-2, is DTGVSQNPRHKITKRGQNVTFRCDPISEHNRLYWYRQTLGQGPEFLTYFQNEAQLEKSRLLSDRFSAERPKGSFSTLEIQRTEQGDSAMYLCASTFGQNTGELFFGEGSRLTVL.

The chain combines TRBV7-3 with TRBJ2-1, with D possibly matching TRBD1 (5 bases). Looked up from germline, CDR1 is SGHTA and CDR2 is FQGTGA. V lost 3 bases and J lost 5, with 14 bases in between. CDR3 length: 15 residues. CDR3 in amino acids: CASSLYGAKDNEQFF. CDR3 in DNA: TGTGCCAGCAGCTTGTATGGGGCGAAGGACAATGAGCAGTTCTTC. The whole variable domain, filled in from reference TRBV7-3 and TRBJ2-1, reads GAGVSQTPSNKVTEKGKYVELRCDPISGHTALYWYRQSLGQGPEFLIYFQGTGAADDSGLPNDRFFAVRPEGSVSTLKIQRTERGDSAVYLCASSLYGAKDNEQFFGPGTRLTVL.